Listed here are 14 T cell receptor beta chains from one sample, sequenced in a study of response to subunit inactivated influenza vaccine. One entry per CDR3 protein results from TCRdb running MiXCR on the RT-PCR reads. Of roughly 630,000 distinct CDR3 sequences listed, around 15% are singletons. Specimen: PBMCs from blood, collected less than 15 days before vaccination. The receptors were gathered from a middle-aged man who received an inactivated influenza vaccine.

This sequence joins TRBV4-1 and TRBJ2-5; no firm D call. Germline V gene lookup returns CDR1 MGHRA and CDR2 YSYEKL. This CDR3 is built from 13 residues. V dropped 0 bases and J dropped 7 bases, with 9 bases sitting between them. The CDR3: CASSQDFTGTQYF. In DNA, the CDR3 is TGCGCCAGCAGCCAAGATTTCACGGGGACCCAGTACTTC.

This clonotype was recorded a few times. The chain recombines TRBV6-1 with TRBJ1-2; the match to TRBD1 covers 9 bases. The germline gives CDR1 MNHNS, CDR2 SASEGT. The CDR3 spans 15 residues. J gave up 6 bases and V 10 bases, and 15 bases lay outside the gene matches. The CDR3 loop is CATVDDRGIWNGYTF. The CDR3 coding sequence is TGTGCCACCGTCGATGACAGGGGGATCTGGAATGGCTACACCTTC.

The CDR3: CASSLWVEGREAFF. CDR3 DNA: TGTGCCAGCAGCTTATGGGTTGAGGGCCGTGAAGCTTTCTTT. The chain carries TRBV7-2 and TRBJ1-1; D uncertain. V was shortened by 2 bases and J by 7 bases, with 14 bases between the two germline ends. Germline-derived CDR1 and CDR2 are SGHTA and FQGNSA. The CDR3 runs 14 residues. Full variable domain (remainder filled in from reference TRBV7-2 and TRBJ1-1): GAGVSQSPSNKVTEKGKDVELRCDPISGHTALYWYRQSLGQGLEFLIYFQGNSAPDKSGLPSDRFSAERTGGSVSTLTIQRTQQEDSAVYLCASSLWVEGREAFFGQGTRLTVV.

The V call is TRBV3-1, the J call TRBJ2-6; 13 nucleotides line up with TRBD2. V lost 0 bases, J lost 0 bases, and 11 bases stayed unmatched. The CDR3 covers 22 residues. Germline CDR1 reads LGHDT; CDR2 reads YNNKEL (reference sequence). DNA for the CDR3: TGTGCCAGCAGCCAAGATCTTCGACTAGCGGGAGGCCTATTCTCTGGGGCCAACGTCCTGACTTTC. It encodes CASSQDLRLAGGLFSGANVLTF.

This clonotype was found a few times. The V gene is TRBV4-1, the J gene TRBJ2-5; D is perhaps TRBD1 (6 bases). V was pared by 0 bases and J by 4 bases, with 15 bases between. The CDR3 has 16 residues. The germline V gene encodes CDR1 MGHRA and CDR2 YSYEKL. The CDR3 bases are TGCGCCAGCAGCCAAGATCCCGTCGGCAGGGGAGAGACCCAGTACTTC. Translated, it gives CASSQDPVGRGETQYF.

This chain links TRBV4-3 with TRBJ2-5; 8 positions agree with TRBD2. The V gene end was trimmed by 1 base and the J gene end by 4 bases; junction bases not matched to a gene: 8. The CDR3 spans 16 residues. Germline assignment: CDR1 LGHNA and CDR2 YSLEER. The CDR3 loop reads CASSQGSGLGLETQYF. The CDR3 DNA is TGCGCCAGCAGCCAAGGGTCGGGACTAGGCCTAGAGACCCAGTACTTC.

This chain uses TRBV20-1 with TRBJ2-3, with D perhaps matching TRBD1 (6 bases). Germline assignment: CDR1 DFQATT and CDR2 SNEGSKA (reference sequence). The germline V and J ends were trimmed by 3 bases and 3 bases, with 10 bases remaining between them. The CDR3 runs 13 residues. CDR3 region: CSASETGTDTQYF. DNA of the CDR3: TGCAGTGCTAGCGAGACAGGAACAGATACGCAGTATTTT.

This clonotype was counted between two and nine times. The chain links TRBV9 to TRBJ2-3; tentative D call: TRBD2 (6 bases). The CDR3 runs to 13 residues. The germline V gene encodes CDR1 SGDLS and CDR2 YYNGEE. Trimming cost V 6 bases and J 6 bases, with 14 bases left between them. The CDR3: CASNLRESDTQYF. The CDR3 DNA sequence: TGTGCCAGCAATCTACGGGAGTCCGATACGCAGTATTTT.

The sample holds a few counts of this clonotype. This chain joins TRBV7-2 and TRBJ1-2; D ambiguous. Trimming pared 5 bases from V and 0 bases from J, leaving 13 bases between. CDR1 and CDR2 from the germline V gene are SGHTA and FQGNSA. The CDR3 has 15 residues. The CDR3: CASSPSSGANYGYTF. CDR3 nucleotide sequence: TGTGCCAGCAGCCCATCGTCAGGAGCTAACTATGGCTACACCTTC.

The gene calls are TRBV5-5 and TRBJ2-7, with 14 bases lining up with TRBD2. This CDR3 is 18 amino acids long. J was trimmed by 2 bases and V by 4 bases; bases with no gene match: 11. The germline V gene has CDR1 SGHKS and CDR2 YYEKEE (reference sequence). This chain's CDR3 is CASSGIGTSGSSTYEQYF. The DNA for the CDR3 is TGTGCCAGCAGCGGAATCGGGACTAGCGGGAGTAGTACCTACGAGCAGTACTTC.

This clonotype was picked up a small number of times. J is TRBJ2-5 and V is TRBV7-9; possible D gene TRBD2, 5 bases. The CDR3 loop spans 15 amino acids. Trimming took off 3 bases at V and 2 bases at J, with 13 bases between the two ends. The germline V gene encodes CDR1 SEHNR and CDR2 FQNEAQ (reference sequence). The CDR3 DNA reads TGTGCCAGCAGCTTCTCGGGAACCGGACAAGAGACCCAGTACTTC. This translates into CASSFSGTGQETQYF.

Only a few counts were recorded for this clonotype. Here the CDR3 reads CASMKGETQYF. In nucleotides, the CDR3 is TGTGCCAGCATGAAGGGCGAGACCCAGTACTTC. The V call is TRBV7-9, the J call TRBJ2-5; D gene uncertain. The CDR3 totals 11 residues. Trimming left V 7 bases short and J 5 bases short, with 8 bases between. Germline-derived CDR1 and CDR2 are SEHNR and FQNEAQ (reference sequence).

This clonotype has a handful of counts. V is TRBV27 and J is TRBJ2-4; D unclear. Germline loops: CDR1 MNHEY, CDR2 SMNVEV (reference sequence). CDR3 length: 15 residues. The germline V and J ends were trimmed by 3 bases and 0 bases, with 9 bases remaining between them. CDR3 sequence: CASSFLAGAKNIQYF. The DNA of the CDR3 is TGTGCCAGCAGTTTTTTGGCTGGAGCCAAAAACATTCAGTACTTC.

The CDR3 coding sequence is TGTGCCAGCAGTTCCACGGTAGGGGCCAACGTCCTGACTTTC. The encoded protein is CASSSTVGANVLTF. The genes are TRBV6-5 and TRBJ2-6; no clear D. The V and J ends lost 4 bases and 4 bases respectively, with 8 bases between them. The CDR3 extends over 14 amino acids. Per germline, CDR1 MNHEY and CDR2 SVGAGI.